These 14 T cell receptor beta chains came from one sample sequenced in a study of shared clonotypes between healthy human individuals. Measured with immunoSEQ multiplex PCR; TCRdb has only the in-frame clones, and not every one. The table lists 520,000 or so clones, 79% of them singletons. Sequenced material: PBMCs. These receptors came from a middle-aged woman in good health. Some clones in this sample may be carry-over from other donors' samples.

The CDR3 DNA sequence: TGTGCCAGCTCACCATCGAGAACAACCGCGAACACCGGGGAGCTGTTTTTT. Its protein product is CASSPSRTTANTGELFF. This chain uses TRBV18 with TRBJ2-2; D gene uncertain. V was pared by 2 bases and J by 0 bases, with 13 bases between. The V gene's germline CDR1 is KGHSH and CDR2 LQKENI. The CDR3 is 17 residues long.

This clone was counted many times. The rearrangement joins TRBV6-1 to TRBJ1-5; no clear D. This CDR3 comprises 16 residues. Trimming removed 1 base from V and 3 bases from J, with 13 bases in between. Looked up from germline, CDR1 is MNHNS and CDR2 is SASEGT. CDR3 sequence: CASSEGVGSDNQPQHF. For the CDR3, the DNA is TGTGCCAGCAGTGAAGGCGTTGGTTCGGACAATCAGCCCCAGCATTTT.

This clone was seen a single time. This sequence joins TRBV4-3 and TRBJ2-5; TRBD2 aligns across 10 bases. This CDR3 is built from 18 residues. Trimming took 0 bases from V and 5 from J; bases not matched to a gene: 12. The germline V gene has CDR1 LGHNA and CDR2 YSLEER. The CDR3 region is CASSQEAGAGGRGETQYF. CDR3 DNA sequence: TGCGCCAGCAGCCAAGAGGCAGGAGCGGGAGGGCGGGGGGAGACCCAGTACTTC.

This clone came up a few times. V is TRBV19 and J is TRBJ2-3; 7 bases are a match to TRBD1. Trimming removed 5 bases from V and 6 bases from J; junction bases left unmatched: 5. The CDR3 consists of 13 residues. CDR1 is LNHDA and CDR2 is SQIVND in the germline V gene (reference sequence). Here the CDR3 reads CASSDRAWDTQYF. The CDR3 DNA reads as TGTGCCAGTAGTGACAGGGCCTGGGATACGCAGTATTTT.

The chain combines TRBV5-1 with TRBJ2-5; TRBD2 aligns across 10 bases. The V segment lost 4 bases and the J segment 3 bases; nucleotides outside the gene matches: 6. The germline V gene encodes CDR1 SGHRS and CDR2 YFSETQ. The CDR3 has 15 residues. CDR3 residues: CASSQSGTSEETQYF. In DNA form, the CDR3 reads TGCGCCAGCAGCCAATCTGGGACTAGCGAAGAGACCCAGTACTTC.

The J gene is TRBJ2-7, the V gene TRBV28; D tentatively fits TRBD1 or TRBD2 (5 bases each). There are 17 residues in the CDR3. The germline CDR1 and CDR2 sequences are MDHEN and SYDVKM. The V gene lost 4 bases and the J gene lost 9 bases, with 28 bases spanning the gap. CDR3 residues: CASSSAADGTTHRLQYF. The CDR3 DNA reads as TGTGCCAGCAGTTCGGCGGCGGACGGGACCACTCATCGTTTGCAGTACTTC.

The V and J genes are TRBV9 and TRBJ2-5; TRBD2 matches at 7 bases. There are 16 residues in the CDR3. The germline gives CDR1 SGDLS, CDR2 YYNGEE. V was clipped by 0 bases and J by 4 bases; unmatched bases: 9. CDR3 loop: CASSVGGGRGRETQYF. DNA of the CDR3: TGTGCCAGCAGCGTAGGGGGCGGGAGAGGAAGAGAGACCCAGTACTTC.

Many counts were recorded for this clone. The V and J genes are TRBV7-8 and TRBJ1-1, with D hard to call. CDR3 length: 15 residues. V was trimmed by 5 bases and J by 1 base, leaving 14 bases between them. CDR1 and CDR2 from the germline V gene are SGHVS and FQNEAQ. The CDR3 spells CASSPKRAANTEAFF. CDR3 nucleotide sequence: TGTGCCAGCAGCCCGAAGAGAGCCGCGAACACTGAAGCTTTCTTT.

The genes are TRBV14 and TRBJ1-5; 9 bases are a match to TRBD1. This CDR3 has 17 residues. With V trimmed by 4 bases and J by 7 bases, 14 bases remained unmatched. CDR1 SGHDN and CDR2 FVKESK come from the germline V gene. The CDR3: CASSLMGTGSSWQPQHF. The CDR3 coding sequence is TGTGCCAGCAGCCTGATGGGGACAGGGTCCTCCTGGCAGCCCCAGCATTTT.

This rearrangement joins TRBV30 to TRBJ2-3, with 14 bases matching TRBD2. The CDR3 contains 15 residues. CDR1 GTSNPN and CDR2 SVGIG come from the germline V gene (reference sequence). V shed 3 bases, J shed 5 bases, and the junction held 4 bases outside the gene matches. CDR3 bases: TGTGCCTGGAGCCGCGGACTAGCGGGAGGAGATACGCAGTATTTT. Translation: CAWSRGLAGGDTQYF.

This clone was detected once. This chain connects TRBV2 to TRBJ1-6, with TRBD1 matching 8 bases. CDR3 size: 13 residues. Germline V gene sequence: CDR1 SNHLY, CDR2 FYNNEI. Germline trimming cut 4 bases from V and 11 bases from J; bases unmatched to any gene: 4. CDR3 in DNA: TGTGCCAGCAGTGTTCAGGGGGCAACACCCCTCCACTTT. Translating it yields CASSVQGATPLHF.

The chain uses TRBV1 and TRBJ1-4. TRBV1 is classified as a pseudogene. The CDR3 consists of 14 residues. The chain's CDR3 is CTSSQVRRDEKLFF. CDR3 coding DNA: TGCACCAGCAGCCAAGTTAGAAGGGATGAAAAACTGTTTTTT.

The V and J genes are TRBV6-5 and TRBJ2-1, with 8 bases identical to TRBD2. Trimming at V came to 5 bases and at J to 4 bases, leaving 1 base not matched to a gene. This CDR3 has 13 residues. Germline V gene data show CDR1 as MNHEY and CDR2 as SVGAGI. The CDR3 protein is CASSIAGYNEQFF. CDR3 bases: TGTGCCAGCAGTATAGCGGGGTACAATGAGCAGTTCTTC.

V gene TRBV6-5 combines with J gene TRBJ1-1; possibly TRBD1 for D (5 bases). This CDR3 spans 15 amino acids. Per the germline V gene, CDR1 is MNHEY and CDR2 is SVGAGI. Trimming took 2 bases from V and 3 from J, leaving 13 bases between them. CDR3 sequence reads: CASSYSGAGDTEAFF. The CDR3 DNA reads as TGTGCCAGCAGTTACAGCGGGGCGGGGGACACTGAAGCTTTCTTT.